Here is one T cell receptor (beta chain) with its context. Its antigen is currently unknown. All of the isolated RNA was reverse transcribed, so expressed TCRB transcripts were sequenced. TCRdb's copy holds only in-frame clones and misses some; the assay was immunoSEQ multiplex PCR. The data show 120,000 or so clones, 17% seen once. Germline assignment: CDR1 LGHNA and CDR2 YSLEER. The CDR3 has 18 residues. J was trimmed by 3 bases and V by 0 bases; bases with no gene match: 11. This record belongs to a study of beta chain features in type 1 diabetes. Whole-study context: Similarity in age, gender and cell yields was seen between patients and healthy donors. Across all samples, over 85 million sorted cells were examined.

General study findings and limits: Naive, central memory and Treg TCRB repertoires appeared more alike in patients than in healthy donors. For Type 1 diabetes patients, all four CD4+ subsets carried TCRB CDR3s that were moderately but significantly shorter.

Blood was drawn once from each donor into heparinised tubes. The draws averaged around 120 mL. The origin of this receptor is a man aged 18 to 29 with type 1 diabetes. The J gene is TRBJ2-7, the V gene TRBV4-3, with TRBD2 identical over 10 bases. The sequencing input was central memory CD4+ T cells from blood. For the CDR3, the DNA is TGCGCCAGCAGCCAAGACGCGGTAGCGGGGGGCACTAACTACGAGCAGTACTTC. Translation: CASSQDAVAGGTNYEQYF.